The rows below give T cell receptor beta chains drawn from one sample of a study of blood T cells in healthy people across ages. MiXCR was run by TCRdb on the 5' RACE reads, yielding one entry per CDR3 protein. The sample has about 1.1 million distinct CDR3 sequences, more than 30% seen once. The sequenced sample consisted of blood. Receptor source: a man between 18 and 35 years old in good health. Both conserved end residues are part of each CDR3. Each record gives: D gene, CDR3 length, clone size, V gene, J gene, CDR3 protein, CDR3 DNA. The D gene is left open where the match is weak. Only part of the rows carry a size: once, few, many, or a class if the clone is expanded.

d_call: TRBD2; cdr3_length: 14; clone_size: NA; v_call: TRBV20-1; j_call: TRBJ2-1; cdr3_aa: CSARVRGNYNEQFF; cdr3_nt: TGCAGTGCTAGGGTGCGGGGGAACTACAATGAGCAGTTCTTC
d_call: NA; cdr3_length: 16; clone_size: NA; v_call: TRBV4-3; j_call: TRBJ1-1; cdr3_aa: CASSQGVGGRSTEAFF; cdr3_nt: TGCGCCAGCAGCCAAGGGGTTGGGGGGCGAAGCACTGAAGCTTTCTTT
d_call: TRBD1; cdr3_length: 12; clone_size: few; v_call: TRBV24-1; j_call: TRBJ2-1; cdr3_aa: CATSQQGTEQFF; cdr3_nt: TGTGCCACCAGCCAACAGGGGACTGAGCAGTTCTTC
d_call: TRBD1; cdr3_length: 12; clone_size: many; v_call: TRBV12-3/TRBV12-4; j_call: TRBJ1-1; cdr3_aa: CASSPGQVEAFF; cdr3_nt: TGTGCCAGCAGTCCGGGACAGGTTGAAGCTTTCTTT
d_call: TRBD1; cdr3_length: 14; clone_size: few; v_call: TRBV5-1; j_call: TRBJ1-4; cdr3_aa: CASSRRGLDEKLFF; cdr3_nt: TGCGCCAGCAGCCGAAGGGGGCTCGATGAAAAACTGTTTTTT
d_call: NA; cdr3_length: 13; clone_size: NA; v_call: TRBV9; j_call: TRBJ1-1; cdr3_aa: CASSHNSGTEAFF; cdr3_nt: TGTGCCAGCAGCCATAACTCGGGGACTGAAGCTTTCTTT
d_call: NA; cdr3_length: 16; clone_size: NA; v_call: TRBV11-2; j_call: TRBJ2-4; cdr3_aa: CASSSLEGLAKNIQYF; cdr3_nt: TGTGCCAGCAGCTCCTTGGAGGGGCTAGCCAAAAACATTCAGTACTTC
d_call: NA; cdr3_length: 16; clone_size: NA; v_call: TRBV5-1; j_call: TRBJ2-3; cdr3_aa: CASSLADMGVTDTQYF; cdr3_nt: TGCGCCAGCAGCTTGGCCGATATGGGAGTCACAGATACGCAGTATTTT
d_call: NA; cdr3_length: 13; clone_size: NA; v_call: TRBV10-3; j_call: TRBJ1-1; cdr3_aa: CAISSLLNTEAFF; cdr3_nt: TGTGCCATCAGCAGCCTCTTGAACACTGAAGCTTTCTTT
d_call: NA; cdr3_length: 16; clone_size: few; v_call: TRBV7-8; j_call: TRBJ1-1; cdr3_aa: CASSVGIPGKGTEAFF; cdr3_nt: TGTGCCAGCAGCGTCGGGATCCCAGGGAAAGGTACTGAAGCTTTCTTT
d_call: TRBD2; cdr3_length: 15; clone_size: few; v_call: TRBV20-1; j_call: TRBJ2-3; cdr3_aa: CSAHPRTSLGDTQYF; cdr3_nt: TGCAGTGCCCACCCTCGGACTAGCTTGGGAGATACGCAGTATTTT
d_call: TRBD2; cdr3_length: 18; clone_size: NA; v_call: TRBV9; j_call: TRBJ2-3; cdr3_aa: CASSGPSVRTSVVDTQYF; cdr3_nt: TGTGCCAGCAGCGGCCCTTCGGTTAGGACTAGCGTTGTGGATACGCAGTATTTT
d_call: NA; cdr3_length: 14; clone_size: few; v_call: TRBV12-3/TRBV12-4; j_call: TRBJ2-6; cdr3_aa: CASLSGSGANVLTF; cdr3_nt: TGTGCCAGCCTGTCTGGTTCTGGGGCCAACGTCCTGACTTTC
d_call: NA; cdr3_length: 13; clone_size: NA; v_call: TRBV7-4; j_call: TRBJ1-2; cdr3_aa: CASSLRSLFGYTF; cdr3_nt: TGTGCCAGCAGCCTACGAAGTCTGTTTGGCTACACCTTC
d_call: NA; cdr3_length: 16; clone_size: NA; v_call: TRBV10-3; j_call: TRBJ2-1; cdr3_aa: CAISERQQGRDNEQFF; cdr3_nt: TGTGCCATCAGTGAGAGGCAGCAGGGCAGGGACAATGAGCAGTTCTTC
d_call: NA; cdr3_length: 15; clone_size: NA; v_call: TRBV6-5; j_call: TRBJ1-1; cdr3_aa: CASSYSRRPGTEAFF; cdr3_nt: TGTGCCAGCAGTTACTCACGGCGGCCGGGCACTGAAGCTTTCTTT
d_call: NA; cdr3_length: 14; clone_size: few; v_call: TRBV7-9; j_call: TRBJ1-5; cdr3_aa: CASSFDRASQPQHF; cdr3_nt: TGTGCCAGCAGCTTCGATCGGGCGAGTCAGCCCCAGCATTTT
d_call: NA; cdr3_length: 15; clone_size: many; v_call: TRBV6-5; j_call: TRBJ1-4; cdr3_aa: CASSYSGRTNEKLFF; cdr3_nt: TGTGCCAGCAGTTACTCGGGCAGAACTAATGAAAAACTGTTTTTT
d_call: TRBD1; cdr3_length: 15; clone_size: few; v_call: TRBV7-2; j_call: TRBJ1-5; cdr3_aa: CASSLDRGRNQPQHF; cdr3_nt: TGTGCCAGCAGCTTAGACAGGGGTCGCAATCAGCCCCAGCATTTT
d_call: NA; cdr3_length: 11; clone_size: few; v_call: TRBV29-1; j_call: TRBJ2-5; cdr3_aa: CSWAAQETQYF; cdr3_nt: TGCAGTTGGGCGGCCCAAGAGACCCAGTACTTC
d_call: NA; cdr3_length: 16; clone_size: NA; v_call: TRBV6-2/TRBV6-3; j_call: TRBJ1-1; cdr3_aa: CASSYSEGTLNTEAFF; cdr3_nt: TGTGCCAGCAGTTACTCCGAAGGTACCCTGAACACTGAAGCTTTCTTT
d_call: TRBD1; cdr3_length: 16; clone_size: NA; v_call: TRBV5-6; j_call: TRBJ2-7; cdr3_aa: CASSLGVTGTSYEQYF; cdr3_nt: TGTGCCAGCAGCTTGGGGGTGACAGGGACATCCTACGAGCAGTACTTC
d_call: NA; cdr3_length: 13; clone_size: few; v_call: TRBV20-1; j_call: TRBJ1-1; cdr3_aa: CSYQTGSSTEAFF; cdr3_nt: TGCAGTTATCAGACAGGATCGAGCACTGAAGCTTTCTTT
d_call: TRBD1; cdr3_length: 16; clone_size: few; v_call: TRBV4-2; j_call: TRBJ2-2; cdr3_aa: CASSQALGTGSGELFF; cdr3_nt: TGTGCCAGCAGCCAAGCACTCGGGACAGGGAGCGGGGAGCTGTTTTTT
d_call: NA; cdr3_length: 12; clone_size: few; v_call: TRBV6-6; j_call: TRBJ1-2; cdr3_aa: CASSPGLQGYTF; cdr3_nt: TGTGCCAGCAGTCCTGGACTGCAGGGCTACACCTTC
d_call: NA; cdr3_length: 14; clone_size: NA; v_call: TRBV6-5; j_call: TRBJ1-2; cdr3_aa: CASSYGSSFYGYTF; cdr3_nt: TGTGCCAGCAGTTACGGATCTTCCTTCTATGGCTACACCTTC
d_call: TRBD2; cdr3_length: 14; clone_size: NA; v_call: TRBV13; j_call: TRBJ2-1; cdr3_aa: CACGLAGEWDEQFF; cdr3_nt: TGTGCCTGCGGACTAGCGGGGGAATGGGATGAGCAGTTCTTC
d_call: NA; cdr3_length: 16; clone_size: few; v_call: TRBV7-2; j_call: TRBJ1-2; cdr3_aa: CASSLAGGGTNYGYTF; cdr3_nt: TGTGCCAGCAGCTTAGCGGGGGGCGGAACTAACTATGGCTACACCTTC
d_call: TRBD2; cdr3_length: 15; clone_size: NA; v_call: TRBV2; j_call: TRBJ2-1; cdr3_aa: CASSRAGVRHNEQFF; cdr3_nt: TGTGCCAGCAGCAGAGCGGGGGTACGTCACAATGAGCAGTTCTTC
d_call: NA; cdr3_length: 13; clone_size: few; v_call: TRBV20-1; j_call: TRBJ1-5; cdr3_aa: CSARPSARGPQHF; cdr3_nt: TGCAGTGCTAGGCCGTCGGCCCGGGGGCCCCAGCATTTT
d_call: TRBD2; cdr3_length: 15; clone_size: few; v_call: TRBV6-4; j_call: TRBJ2-3; cdr3_aa: CASSDTSGGADTQYF; cdr3_nt: TGTGCCAGCAGTGACACTAGCGGGGGAGCAGATACGCAGTATTTT
d_call: TRBD2; cdr3_length: 19; clone_size: NA; v_call: TRBV4-3; j_call: TRBJ2-3; cdr3_aa: CASSQDHMRASGGADTQYF; cdr3_nt: TGCGCCAGCAGCCAAGATCATATGAGGGCTAGCGGGGGGGCAGATACGCAGTATTTT
d_call: NA; cdr3_length: 12; clone_size: NA; v_call: TRBV6-2/TRBV6-3; j_call: TRBJ2-7; cdr3_aa: CASSYGLSEQYF; cdr3_nt: TGTGCCAGCAGTTACGGACTTTCCGAGCAGTACTTC